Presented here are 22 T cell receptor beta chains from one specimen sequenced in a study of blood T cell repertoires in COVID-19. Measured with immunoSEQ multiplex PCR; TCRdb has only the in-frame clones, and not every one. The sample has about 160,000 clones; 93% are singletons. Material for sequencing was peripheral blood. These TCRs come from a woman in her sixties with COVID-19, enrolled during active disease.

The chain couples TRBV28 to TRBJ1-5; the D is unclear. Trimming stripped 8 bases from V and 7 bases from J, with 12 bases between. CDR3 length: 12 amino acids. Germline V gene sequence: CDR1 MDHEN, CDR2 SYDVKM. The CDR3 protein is CASHSNNQPQHF. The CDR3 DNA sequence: TGTGCCAGCCATAGCAATAACCAGCCCCAGCATTTT.

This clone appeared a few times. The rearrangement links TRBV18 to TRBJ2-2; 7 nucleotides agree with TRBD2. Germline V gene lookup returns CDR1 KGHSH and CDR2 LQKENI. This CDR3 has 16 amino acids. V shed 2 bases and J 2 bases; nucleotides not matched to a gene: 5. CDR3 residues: CASSPAQAGNTGELFF. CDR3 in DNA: TGTGCCAGCTCACCAGCACAAGCGGGAAACACCGGGGAGCTGTTTTTT.

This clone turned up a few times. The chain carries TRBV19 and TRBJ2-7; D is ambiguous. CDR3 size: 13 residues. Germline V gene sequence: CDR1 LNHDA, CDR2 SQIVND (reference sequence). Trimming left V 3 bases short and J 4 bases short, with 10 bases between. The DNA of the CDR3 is TGTGCCAGTAGTATCGGCGTGGAGTACGAGCAGTACTTC. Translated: CASSIGVEYEQYF.

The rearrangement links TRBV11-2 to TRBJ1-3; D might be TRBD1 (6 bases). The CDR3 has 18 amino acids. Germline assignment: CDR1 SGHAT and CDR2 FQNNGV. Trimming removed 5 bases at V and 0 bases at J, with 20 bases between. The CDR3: CASSLRTADIFSGNTIYF. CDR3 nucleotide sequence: TGTGCCAGCAGCCTCCGGACAGCAGACATCTTCTCTGGAAACACCATATATTTT.

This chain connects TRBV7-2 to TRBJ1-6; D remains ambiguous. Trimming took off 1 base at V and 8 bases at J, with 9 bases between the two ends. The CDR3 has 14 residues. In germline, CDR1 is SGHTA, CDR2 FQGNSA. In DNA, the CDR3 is TGTGCCAGCAGCTTAGGTCAGAATTATTCACCCCTCCACTTT. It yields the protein CASSLGQNYSPLHF.

This CDR3 is CASSLSSLDTYQPQHF. CDR3 in DNA: TGTGCCAGCTCACTCTCATCCCTGGACACTTATCAGCCCCAGCATTTT. The V gene is TRBV18, the J gene TRBJ1-5, with D perhaps TRBD1 (5 bases). Trimming took 4 bases from V and 5 from J, leaving 18 bases between them. Germline lookup yields CDR1 KGHSH and CDR2 LQKENI. This CDR3 has 16 residues.

The CDR3 protein is CASSDLVNTEAFF. CDR3 nucleotide sequence: TGTGCCAGCTCCGACTTAGTGAACACTGAAGCTTTCTTT. The chain has TRBV18 and TRBJ1-1; D remains unclear. CDR1 and CDR2 from the germline V gene are KGHSH and LQKENI. The CDR3 covers 13 residues. V shed 6 bases and J shed 0 bases, with 8 bases lying between them.

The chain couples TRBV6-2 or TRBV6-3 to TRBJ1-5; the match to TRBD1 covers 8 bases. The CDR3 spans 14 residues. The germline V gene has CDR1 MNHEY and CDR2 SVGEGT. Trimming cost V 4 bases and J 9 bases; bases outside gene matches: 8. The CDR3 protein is CASSLGQGLGPQHF. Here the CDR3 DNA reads TGTGCCAGCAGTTTAGGACAGGGACTTGGGCCCCAGCATTTT.

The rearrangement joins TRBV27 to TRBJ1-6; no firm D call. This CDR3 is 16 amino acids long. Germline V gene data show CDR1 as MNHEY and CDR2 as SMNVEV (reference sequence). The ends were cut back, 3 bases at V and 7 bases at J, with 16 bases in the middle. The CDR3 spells CASSFVGETRNSPLHF. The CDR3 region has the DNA TGTGCCAGCAGTTTCGTCGGGGAAACAAGAAATTCACCCCTCCACTTT.

The CDR3: CASSSRLSEAFF. CDR3 bases: TGCGCCAGCAGCAGCCGTTTATCAGAAGCTTTCTTT. The chain uses TRBV5-1 and TRBJ1-1; D is unclear. The CDR3 sequence is 12 residues long. V was pared by 4 bases and J by 8 bases, with 12 bases between. Germline CDR1 and CDR2: SGHRS and YFSETQ. Looking up the rest from reference TRBV5-1 and TRBJ1-1 gives the full variable domain: KAGVTQTPRYLIKTRGQQVTLSCSPISGHRSVSWYQQTPGQGLQFLFEYFSETQRNKGNFPGRFSGRQFSNSRSEMNVSTLELGDSALYLCASSSRLSEAFFGQGTRLTVV.

This CDR3 reads CASSMSPGQSYEQYF. The CDR3 DNA reads TGTGCCAGTAGTATGTCACCGGGACAGTCCTACGAGCAGTACTTC. The V gene is TRBV19, the J gene TRBJ2-7, with 7 bases that match TRBD1. The CDR3 loop spans 15 amino acids. CDR1 and CDR2 (germline): LNHDA, SQIVND (reference sequence). The J segment lost 1 base and the V segment lost 3 bases, leaving 6 bases of the junction unmatched.

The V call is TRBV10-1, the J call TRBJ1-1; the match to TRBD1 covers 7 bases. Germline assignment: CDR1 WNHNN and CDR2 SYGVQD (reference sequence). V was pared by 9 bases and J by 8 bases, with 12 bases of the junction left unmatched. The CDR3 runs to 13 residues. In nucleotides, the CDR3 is TGCGCCAGTAGTCGGACAGGTACACTCGAAGCTTTCTTT. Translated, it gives CASSRTGTLEAFF.

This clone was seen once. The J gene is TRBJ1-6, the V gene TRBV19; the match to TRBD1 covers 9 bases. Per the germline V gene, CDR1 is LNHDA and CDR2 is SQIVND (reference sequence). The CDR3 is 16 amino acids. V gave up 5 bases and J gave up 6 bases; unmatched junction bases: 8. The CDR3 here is CASSADRGWFNSPLHF. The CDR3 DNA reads TGTGCCAGTAGTGCAGACAGGGGGTGGTTTAATTCACCCCTCCACTTT.

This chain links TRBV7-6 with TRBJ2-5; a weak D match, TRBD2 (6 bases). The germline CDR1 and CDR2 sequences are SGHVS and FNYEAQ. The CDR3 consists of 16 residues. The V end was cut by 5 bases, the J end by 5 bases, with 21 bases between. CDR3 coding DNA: TGTGCCAGCAGCCGCGTCTCCGGGCCCCGGGGGGAGACCCAGTACTTC. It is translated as CASSRVSGPRGETQYF.

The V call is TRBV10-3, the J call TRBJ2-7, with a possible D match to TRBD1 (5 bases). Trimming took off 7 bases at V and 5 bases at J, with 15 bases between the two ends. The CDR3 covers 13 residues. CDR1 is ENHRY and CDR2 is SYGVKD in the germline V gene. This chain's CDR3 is CAITQGSLNEQYF. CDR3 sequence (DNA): TGTGCCATCACGCAGGGTTCGTTAAACGAGCAGTACTTC.

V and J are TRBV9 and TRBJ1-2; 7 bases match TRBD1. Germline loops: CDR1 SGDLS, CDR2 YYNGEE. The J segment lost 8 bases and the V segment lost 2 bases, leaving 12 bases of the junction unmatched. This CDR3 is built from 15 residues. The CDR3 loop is CASSVGLGQEGGYTF. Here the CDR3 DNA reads TGTGCCAGCAGCGTGGGATTAGGACAGGAGGGGGGCTACACCTTC. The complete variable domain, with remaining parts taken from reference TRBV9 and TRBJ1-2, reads DSGVTQTPKHLITATGQRVTLRCSPRSGDLSVYWYQQSLDQGLQFLIQYYNGEERAKGNILERFSAQQFPDLHSELNLSSLELGDSALYFCASSVGLGQEGGYTFGSGTRLTVV.

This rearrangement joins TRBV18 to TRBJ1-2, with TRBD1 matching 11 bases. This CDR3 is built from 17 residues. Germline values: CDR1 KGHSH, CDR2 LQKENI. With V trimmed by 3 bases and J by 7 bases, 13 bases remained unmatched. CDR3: CASSPAISDRGPTGYTF. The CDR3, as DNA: TGTGCCAGCTCACCGGCTATTTCGGACAGGGGGCCCACTGGCTACACCTTC.

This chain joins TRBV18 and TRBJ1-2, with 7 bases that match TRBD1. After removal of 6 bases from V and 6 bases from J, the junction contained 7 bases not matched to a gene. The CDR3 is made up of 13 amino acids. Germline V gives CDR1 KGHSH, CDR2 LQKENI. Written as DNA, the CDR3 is TGTGCCAGCTCTCCTCGACAGGGTGATGGCTACACCTTC. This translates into CASSPRQGDGYTF.

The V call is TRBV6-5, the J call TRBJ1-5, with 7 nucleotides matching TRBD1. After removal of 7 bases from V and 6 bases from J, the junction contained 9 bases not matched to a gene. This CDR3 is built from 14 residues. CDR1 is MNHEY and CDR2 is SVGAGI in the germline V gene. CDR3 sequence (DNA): TGTGCCAGCAAAAAAGGGGGCTCTGGTCAGCCCCAGCATTTT. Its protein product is CASKKGGSGQPQHF.

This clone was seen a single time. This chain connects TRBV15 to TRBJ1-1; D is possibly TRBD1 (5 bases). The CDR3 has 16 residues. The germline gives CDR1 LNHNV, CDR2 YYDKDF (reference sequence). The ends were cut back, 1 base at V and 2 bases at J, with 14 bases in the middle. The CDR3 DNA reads TGTGCCACCAGCAGAGGCCCCAGGGTGCCAAACACTGAAGCTTTCTTT. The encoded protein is CATSRGPRVPNTEAFF.

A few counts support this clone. The CDR3 sequence: CAWSPAGRWAGELFF. CDR3 sequence (DNA): TGTGCCTGGAGTCCGGCCGGGAGGTGGGCCGGGGAGCTGTTTTTT. The genes are TRBV30 and TRBJ2-2; TRBD2 agrees at 7 bases. CDR1 is GTSNPN, CDR2 SVGIG, per germline (reference sequence). After removal of 2 bases from V and 6 bases from J, the junction contained 9 bases not matched to a gene. The CDR3 sequence is 15 residues long.

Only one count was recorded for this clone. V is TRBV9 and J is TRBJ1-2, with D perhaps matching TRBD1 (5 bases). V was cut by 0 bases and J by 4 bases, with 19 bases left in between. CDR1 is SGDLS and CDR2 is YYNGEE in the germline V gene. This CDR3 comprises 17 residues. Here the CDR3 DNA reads TGTGCCAGCAGCGTAGGGGTCGACGATCGTAGGGGCTATGGCTACACCTTC. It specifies CASSVGVDDRRGYGYTF.